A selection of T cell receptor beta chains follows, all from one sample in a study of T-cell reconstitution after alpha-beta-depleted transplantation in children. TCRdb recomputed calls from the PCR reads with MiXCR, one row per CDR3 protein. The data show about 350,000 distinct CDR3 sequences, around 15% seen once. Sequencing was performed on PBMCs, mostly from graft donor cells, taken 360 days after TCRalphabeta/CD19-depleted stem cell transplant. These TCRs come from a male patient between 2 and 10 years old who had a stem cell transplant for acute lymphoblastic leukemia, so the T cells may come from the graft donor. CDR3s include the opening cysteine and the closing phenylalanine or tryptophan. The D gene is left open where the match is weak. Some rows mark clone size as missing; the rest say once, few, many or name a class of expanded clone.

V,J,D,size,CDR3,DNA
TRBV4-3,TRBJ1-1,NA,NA,CASSQDGGTVGAFF,TGCGCCAGCAGCCAAGATGGGGGCACAGTGGGAGCTTTCTTT
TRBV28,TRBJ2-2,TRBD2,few,CASSGRVTGELFF,TGTGCCAGCAGTGGGAGGGTTACCGGGGAGCTGTTTTTT
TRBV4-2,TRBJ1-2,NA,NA,CASSQEPAGGYTF,TGTGCCAGCAGCCAAGAGCCCGCCGGTGGCTACACCTTC
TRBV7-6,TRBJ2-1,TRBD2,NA,CASSLRPTSGNYNEQFF,TGTGCCAGCAGCTTACGTCCGACTAGCGGGAACTACAATGAGCAGTTCTTC
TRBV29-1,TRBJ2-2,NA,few,CSVEQGNTGELFF,TGCAGCGTTGAACAGGGTAACACCGGGGAGCTGTTTTTT
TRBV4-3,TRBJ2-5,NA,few,CASSQDWNPYQETQYF,TGCGCCAGCAGCCAAGATTGGAACCCGTACCAAGAGACCCAGTACTTC
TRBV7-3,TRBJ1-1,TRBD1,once,CASSFDRGFTEAFF,TGTGCCAGCAGCTTTGACAGGGGTTTCACTGAAGCTTTCTTT
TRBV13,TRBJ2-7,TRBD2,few,CASSPSGASYEQYF,TGTGCCAGCAGCCCTAGCGGGGCTTCCTACGAGCAGTACTTC
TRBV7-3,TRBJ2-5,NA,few,CASSSTSGPGETQYF,TGTGCCAGCAGCTCTACTTCAGGGCCTGGGGAGACCCAGTACTTC
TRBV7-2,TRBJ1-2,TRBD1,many,CASSYHGTGATIYGYTF,TGTGCCAGCAGCTACCACGGGACAGGGGCGACAATCTATGGCTACACCTTC
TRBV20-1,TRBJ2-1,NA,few,CSARDLAGPLDEQFF,TGCAGTGCTAGAGATCTGGCGGGACCTTTGGATGAGCAGTTCTTC
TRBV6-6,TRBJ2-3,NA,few,CASRRTDTDTQYF,TGTGCCAGCAGGCGGACAGACACAGATACGCAGTATTTT
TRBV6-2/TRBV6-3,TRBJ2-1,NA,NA,CASSYNREWDEQFF,TGTGCCAGCAGTTACAATCGGGAGTGGGATGAGCAGTTCTTC
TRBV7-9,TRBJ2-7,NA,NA,CASSIQGAEYEQYF,TGTGCCAGCAGTATTCAAGGGGCCGAGTACGAGCAGTACTTC
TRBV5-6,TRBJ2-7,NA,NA,CASSSVAREDYEQYF,TGTGCCAGCAGCTCCGTCGCCAGGGAAGACTACGAGCAGTACTTC
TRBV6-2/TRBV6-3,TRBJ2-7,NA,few,CASSQGHLILYEQYF,TGTGCCAGCAGTCAAGGACACCTGATTCTCTACGAGCAGTACTTC
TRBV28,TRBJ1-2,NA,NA,CASSPGRVDDGYTF,TGTGCCAGCAGTCCAGGACGGGTTGACGATGGCTACACCTTC
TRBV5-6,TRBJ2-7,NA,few,CASSLVGVRGGEQYF,TGTGCCAGCAGCTTGGTCGGGGTACGGGGAGGCGAGCAGTACTTC
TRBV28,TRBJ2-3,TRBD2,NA,CASSFPSGSMNTDTQYF,TGTGCCAGCAGTTTCCCTAGCGGGAGTATGAACACAGATACGCAGTATTTT
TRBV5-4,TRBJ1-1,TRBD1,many,CASSPPRTGGTEAFF,TGTGCCAGCAGCCCCCCCCGGACAGGGGGCACTGAAGCTTTCTTT
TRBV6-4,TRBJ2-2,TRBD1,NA,CASSGQGASTGELFF,TGTGCCAGCAGCGGACAGGGGGCGAGCACCGGGGAGCTGTTTTTT
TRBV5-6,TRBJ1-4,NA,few,CASSRPATNEKLFF,TGTGCCAGCAGTCGCCCTGCAACTAATGAAAAACTGTTTTTT
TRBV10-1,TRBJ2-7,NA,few,CASSRDFSSYEQYF,TGCGCCAGTTCCCGGGACTTTAGCTCCTACGAGCAGTACTTC
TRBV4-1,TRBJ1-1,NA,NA,CASRRMANTEAFF,TGCGCCAGCAGAAGAATGGCGAACACTGAAGCTTTCTTT
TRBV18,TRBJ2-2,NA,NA,CASSTAWRYNTGELFF,TGTGCCAGCTCAACTGCGTGGCGGTATAACACCGGGGAGCTGTTTTTT
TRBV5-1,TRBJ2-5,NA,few,CASSSGSQETQYF,TGCGCCAGCAGCTCCGGCAGCCAAGAGACCCAGTACTTC
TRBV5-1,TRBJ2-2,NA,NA,CASSLSLLGQTGELFF,TGCGCCAGCAGCTTGTCACTCCTGGGCCAGACCGGGGAGCTGTTTTTT
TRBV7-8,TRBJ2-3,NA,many,CASSLGAFDTDTQYF,TGTGCCAGCAGCTTAGGAGCGTTTGACACAGATACGCAGTATTTT
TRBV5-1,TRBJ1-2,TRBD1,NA,CASSAGTGLNGYTF,TGCGCCAGCAGCGCGGGGACAGGCCTCAATGGCTACACCTTC
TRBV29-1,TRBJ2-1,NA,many,CSVEGTAGSLNEQFF,TGCAGCGTTGAAGGTACGGCAGGGTCTCTCAATGAGCAGTTCTTC
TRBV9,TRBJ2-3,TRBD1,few,CASSLRTGPDTQYF,TGTGCCAGCAGCTTACGGACAGGGCCAGATACGCAGTATTTT
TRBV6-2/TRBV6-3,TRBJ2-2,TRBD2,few,CASSYSRLRSGRVIAGELFF,TGTGCCAGCAGTTACTCGAGGTTGAGAAGCGGGAGGGTTATTGCCGGGGAGCTGTTTTTT
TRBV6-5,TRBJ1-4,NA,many,CASSYSGRRGEKLFF,TGTGCCAGCAGTTACTCGGGGAGGCGAGGCGAAAAACTGTTTTTT
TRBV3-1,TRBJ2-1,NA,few,CASSQGVRDEQFF,TGTGCCAGCAGCCAAGGTGTGCGAGATGAGCAGTTCTTC
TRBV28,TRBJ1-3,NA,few,CASNRAGSRGSGNTIYF,TGTGCCAGCAATCGAGCAGGGAGCCGTGGCTCTGGAAACACCATATATTTT
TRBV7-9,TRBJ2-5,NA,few,CASSLGTTETQYF,TGTGCCAGCAGCTTAGGGACAACGGAGACCCAGTACTTC
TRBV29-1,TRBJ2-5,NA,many,CSVEDRGAAEETQYF,TGCAGCGTTGAAGACCGGGGGGCAGCAGAAGAGACCCAGTACTTC
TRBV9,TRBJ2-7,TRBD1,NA,CASSVGDRTYEQYF,TGTGCCAGCAGCGTAGGGGACAGGACCTACGAGCAGTACTTC
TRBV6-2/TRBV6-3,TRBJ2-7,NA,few,CASSYHPSGLTYEQYF,TGTGCCAGCAGTTACCATCCGAGCGGGCTAACCTACGAGCAGTACTTC